This T cell receptor beta chain was identified in a study of T cells in Graves' hyperthyroidism and ophthalmopathy. The CDR3 has 14 amino acids. Germline V gene lookup returns CDR1 MNHEY and CDR2 SVGAGI. The V gene lost 2 bases and the J gene lost 5 bases, with 12 bases spanning the gap. There are many counts of this clonotype. Its antigen remains unknown. Subjects aged 18 to 65 presented with newly diagnosed hyperthyroidism of less than 2 months' duration. Each 10 ml fresh peripheral blood draw supplied the PBMCs. Study observations and caveats: A model built on 13 V-J features separated ophthalmopathy from stable hyperthyroidism. Blood also carried most thyroid clonotypes expanded above 0.001.

RNA transcripts yielded amplified TCR beta CDR3 regions. When the TCR CDR3 underwent first-round RT-PCR, the HTBI primer set was used. Each CDR3 protein is one row after TCRdb ran MiXCR on the multiplex PCR reads. This table holds approximately 400,000 distinct CDR3 sequences, about 15% found once. Sequences were obtained from blood. V gene TRBV6-5 combines with J gene TRBJ2-5, with D perhaps TRBD1 or TRBD2 (5 bases each). This clonotype was sampled from a woman aged 25 to 39 with Graves' hyperthyroidism. For the CDR3, the DNA is TGTGCCAGCAGTTACGGAAGGTGGGGGGAGACCCAGTACTTC. Protein sequence: CASSYGRWGETQYF.